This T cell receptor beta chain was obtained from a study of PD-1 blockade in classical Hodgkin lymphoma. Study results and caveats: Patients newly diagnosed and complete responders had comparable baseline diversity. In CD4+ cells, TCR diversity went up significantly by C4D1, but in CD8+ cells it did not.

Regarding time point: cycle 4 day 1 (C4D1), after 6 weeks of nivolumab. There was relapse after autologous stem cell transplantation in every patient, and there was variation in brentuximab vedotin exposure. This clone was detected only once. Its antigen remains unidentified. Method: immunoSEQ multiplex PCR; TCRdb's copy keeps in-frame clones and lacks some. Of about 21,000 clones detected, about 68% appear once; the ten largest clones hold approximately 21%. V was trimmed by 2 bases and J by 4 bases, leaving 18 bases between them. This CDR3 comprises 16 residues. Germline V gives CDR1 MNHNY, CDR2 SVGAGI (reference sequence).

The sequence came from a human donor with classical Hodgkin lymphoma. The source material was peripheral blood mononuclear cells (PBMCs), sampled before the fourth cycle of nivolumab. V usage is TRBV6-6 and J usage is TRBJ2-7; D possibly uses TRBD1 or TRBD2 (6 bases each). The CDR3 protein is CASSYPGGRVGYEQYF. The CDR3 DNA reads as TGTGCCAGCAGTTACCCCGGGGGCAGGGTAGGGTACGAGCAGTACTTC.